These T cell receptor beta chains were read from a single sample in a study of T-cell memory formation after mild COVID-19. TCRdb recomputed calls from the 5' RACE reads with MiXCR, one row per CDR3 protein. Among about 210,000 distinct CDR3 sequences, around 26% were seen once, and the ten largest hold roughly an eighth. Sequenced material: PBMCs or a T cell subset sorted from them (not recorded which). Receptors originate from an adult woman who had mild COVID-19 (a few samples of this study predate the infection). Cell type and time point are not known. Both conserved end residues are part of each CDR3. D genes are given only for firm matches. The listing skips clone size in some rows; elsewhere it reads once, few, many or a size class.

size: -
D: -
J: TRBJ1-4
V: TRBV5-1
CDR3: CASSLDGLSGEKLFF
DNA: TGCGCCAGCAGCTTGGACGGCCTTTCGGGGGAAAAACTGTTTTTT

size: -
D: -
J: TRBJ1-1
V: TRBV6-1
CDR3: CASSEITGEAFF
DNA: TGTGCCAGCAGTGAGATCACAGGCGAAGCTTTCTTT

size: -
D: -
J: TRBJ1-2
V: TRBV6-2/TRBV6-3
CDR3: CASSYDSSQGGSYTF
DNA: TGTGCCAGCAGTTACGATTCCTCGCAGGGCGGAAGCTACACCTTC

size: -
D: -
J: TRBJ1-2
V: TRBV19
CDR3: CASKIGAASNYGYTF
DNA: TGTGCCAGTAAAATAGGAGCAGCTTCTAACTATGGCTACACCTTC

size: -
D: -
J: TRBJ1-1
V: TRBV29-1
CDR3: CSVAQVMNTEAFF
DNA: TGCAGCGTTGCACAGGTCATGAACACTGAAGCTTTCTTT

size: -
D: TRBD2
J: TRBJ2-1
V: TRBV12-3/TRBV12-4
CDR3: CASSSTSASYNEQFF
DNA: TGTGCCAGCAGTTCGACTAGCGCAAGTTACAATGAGCAGTTCTTC

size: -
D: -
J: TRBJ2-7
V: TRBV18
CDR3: CASSPDVYEQYF
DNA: TGTGCCAGCTCACCGGACGTCTACGAGCAGTACTTC

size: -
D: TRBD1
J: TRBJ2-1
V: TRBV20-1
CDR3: CSARDRQTYNEQFF
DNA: TGCAGTGCGCGGGACAGGCAAACCTACAATGAGCAGTTCTTC

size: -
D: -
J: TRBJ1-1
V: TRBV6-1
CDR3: CASTGRRNTEAFF
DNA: TGTGCCAGCACGGGTCGTAGGAACACTGAAGCTTTCTTT

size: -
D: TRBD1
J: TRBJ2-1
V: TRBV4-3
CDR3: CASSQGHRGSYNEQFF
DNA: TGCGCCAGCAGCCAAGGTCACAGGGGGTCCTACAATGAGCAGTTCTTC

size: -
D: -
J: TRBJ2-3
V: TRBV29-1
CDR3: CSAESPPTDTQYF
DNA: TGCAGCGCAGAATCACCTCCGACAGATACGCAGTATTTT

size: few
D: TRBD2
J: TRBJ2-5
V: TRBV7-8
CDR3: CASSFGGAVQETQYF
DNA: TGTGCCAGCAGCTTCGGGGGGGCTGTCCAAGAGACCCAGTACTTC

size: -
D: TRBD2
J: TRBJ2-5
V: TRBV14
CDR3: CASSQVASGEETQYF
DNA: TGTGCCAGCAGCCAAGTGGCCAGCGGGGAAGAGACCCAGTACTTC

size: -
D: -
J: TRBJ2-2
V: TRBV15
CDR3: CATSTRSGEGSLRGELFF
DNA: TGTGCCACCAGCACCAGGAGCGGAGAGGGGAGTTTACGCGGGGAGCTGTTTTTT

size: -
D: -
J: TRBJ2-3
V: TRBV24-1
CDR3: CATSDPGLDRRDTQYF
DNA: TGTGCCACCAGTGACCCCGGACTCGATCGGAGAGATACGCAGTATTTT

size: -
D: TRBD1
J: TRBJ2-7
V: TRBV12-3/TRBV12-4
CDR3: CASSFRGQGSYEQYF
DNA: TGTGCCAGCAGTTTCCGCGGACAGGGGTCATACGAGCAGTACTTC

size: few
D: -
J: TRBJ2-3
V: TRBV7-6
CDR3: CASSLVERRVSTDTQYF
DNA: TGTGCCAGCAGCTTAGTTGAGAGGCGAGTTAGCACAGATACGCAGTATTTT

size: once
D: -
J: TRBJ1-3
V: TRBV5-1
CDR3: CASSLEWAGNTIYF
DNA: TGCGCCAGCAGCTTGGAGTGGGCTGGAAACACCATATATTTT

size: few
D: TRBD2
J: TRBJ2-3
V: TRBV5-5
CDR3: CASSPVVSGGGTDTQYF
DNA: TGTGCCAGCAGCCCCGTCGTGAGCGGGGGTGGGACAGATACGCAGTATTTT

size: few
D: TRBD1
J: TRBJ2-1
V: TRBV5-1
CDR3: CASSLDGTGVYDEQFF
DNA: TGCGCCAGCAGCTTGGACGGGACAGGGGTATATGATGAGCAGTTCTTC

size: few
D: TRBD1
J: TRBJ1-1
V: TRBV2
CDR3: CASSEAAGQINTEAFF
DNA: TGTGCCAGCAGTGAAGCCGCGGGACAGATTAACACTGAAGCTTTCTTT

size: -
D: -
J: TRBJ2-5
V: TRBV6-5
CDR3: CATRGAETQYF
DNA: TGTGCCACCAGGGGGGCGGAGACCCAGTACTTC

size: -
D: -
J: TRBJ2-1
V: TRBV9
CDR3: CASSVGNSANEQFF
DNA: TGTGCCAGCAGCGTAGGTAATAGCGCCAATGAGCAGTTCTTC

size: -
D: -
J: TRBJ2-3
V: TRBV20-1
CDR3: CSARTATDTQYF
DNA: TGCAGTGCTAGAACGGCGACGGATACGCAGTATTTT

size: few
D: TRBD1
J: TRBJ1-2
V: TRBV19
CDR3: CASTFLGTDRLYGYTF
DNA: TGTGCCAGTACCTTCTTGGGAACGGACAGGCTCTATGGCTACACCTTC

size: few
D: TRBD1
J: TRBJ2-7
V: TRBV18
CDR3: CASSPSTGGNEQYF
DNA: TGTGCCAGCTCACCATCCACAGGGGGCAACGAGCAGTACTTC

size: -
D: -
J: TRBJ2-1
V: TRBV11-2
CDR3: CASSPLGGVQFF
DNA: TGTGCCAGCAGCCCCTTAGGCGGGGTGCAGTTCTTC

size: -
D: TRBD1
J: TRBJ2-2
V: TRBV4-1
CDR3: CASRDPGQGAYTGELFF
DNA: TGCGCCAGCAGGGACCCGGGACAGGGGGCCTACACCGGGGAGCTGTTTTTT

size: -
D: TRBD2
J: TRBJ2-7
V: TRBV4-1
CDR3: CASRSIAGRTYEQYF
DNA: TGCGCCAGCAGGTCTATAGCGGGGCGAACCTACGAGCAGTACTTC